Listed below are T cell receptor beta chains from one sample, sequenced in a study of blood T cells in healthy people across ages. MiXCR was run by TCRdb on the 5' RACE reads, yielding one entry per CDR3 protein. Of about 1.4 million distinct CDR3 sequences in the sample, 59% were seen once. What was sequenced was blood. The source of these receptors is a man younger than 35 in good health. The conserved cysteine and the conserved F or W are not part of the CDR3 here.

v_call | cdr3_aa
TRBV29-1 | SVELGGLGLAATGELF
TRBV6-2/TRBV6-3 | ASSEGTFTDTQY
TRBV6-2/TRBV6-3 | ASSYFGGGGNTGELF
TRBV20-1 | SAGGTGTTSTDTQY
TRBV7-2 | ASSPRTGVSTEAF
TRBV5-1 | ASSLRGDKETQY
TRBV5-6 | ASSLWGYRYEQY
TRBV4-1 | ASSPAPGEGMEAF
TRBV7-9 | ASSLSGDNTDTQY
TRBV20-1 | SARDITGAGEQY
TRBV4-2 | AARGSGHGYT
TRBV20-1 | SARHHGQETQY
TRBV6-1 | ASSGVLGGRNNEKLF
TRBV29-1 | SVYYEQY
TRBV20-1 | SARVLQGLYNEQF
TRBV7-2 | ASSDIARGEQY
TRBV4-1 | ASGWTSGSTDTQY
TRBV5-5 | ASSLQRDTDTQY
TRBV7-2 | ASSLTPDSSIGGYT
TRBV20-1 | SAEIAGGPYNEQF
TRBV10-3 | TISGVTSGLAQAYNEQF
TRBV20-1 | RFDSNEKLF
TRBV20-1 | SPREETQY
TRBV20-1 | SATGTGGFQPQH
TRBV20-1 | SARNDRANQPQH
TRBV6-1 | ASSDWGRPANEKLF
TRBV15 | ATSREIGYEKLF
TRBV20-1 | SARDGQF
TRBV13 | ASSSLYPRQLRENTEAF
TRBV27 | ASSPGGFSGINEQF
TRBV7-2 | ASSFLAGGPPTDTQY
TRBV5-1 | ASRRAGTGIFKNIQY
TRBV7-9 | ASRGQESNYGYT
TRBV6-6 | ASSYSDGYEQY
TRBV6-5 | ASSNQVYEQY
TRBV29-1 | SGGTGMGEQY
TRBV7-8 | ASSLRGEGSYEQY
TRBV2 | ASSEVRTGDDQPQH
TRBV12-3/TRBV12-4 | ASSAGGGGQETQY
TRBV28 | ASSFRAGELF
TRBV20-1 | SATPATGQSSNEQF
TRBV6-5 | ASSYQGRQTQY
TRBV29-1 | SVVAESSYDEQF
TRBV20-1 | SASDTGTEYT
TRBV7-9 | ASSGDRGNEQY
TRBV4-3 | ASSQDSGSNAYYEQY